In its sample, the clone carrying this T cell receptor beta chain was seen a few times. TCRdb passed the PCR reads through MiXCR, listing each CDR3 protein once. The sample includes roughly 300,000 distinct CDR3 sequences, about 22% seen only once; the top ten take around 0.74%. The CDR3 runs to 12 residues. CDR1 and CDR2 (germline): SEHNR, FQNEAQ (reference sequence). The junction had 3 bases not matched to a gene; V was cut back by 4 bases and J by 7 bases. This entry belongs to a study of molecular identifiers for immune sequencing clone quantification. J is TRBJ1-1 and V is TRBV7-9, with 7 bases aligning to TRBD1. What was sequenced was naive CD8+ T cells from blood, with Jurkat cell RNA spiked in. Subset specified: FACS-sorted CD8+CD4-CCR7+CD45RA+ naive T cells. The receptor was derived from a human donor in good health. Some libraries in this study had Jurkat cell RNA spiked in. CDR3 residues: CASSWGQNEAFF. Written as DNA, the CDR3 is TGTGCCAGCAGCTGGGGACAGAATGAAGCTTTCTTT.